These 20 T cell receptor beta chains came from one sample sequenced in a study of T cells after yellow fever vaccination. TCRdb recomputed calls from the 5' RACE reads with MiXCR, one row per CDR3 protein. Seen here are some 250,000 distinct CDR3 sequences, more than 3.5% observed once, and the top ten hold under 20%. The material was PBMCs, obtained 15 days after the yellow fever booster vaccination. The receptors derive from a man between 18 and 35 years old who received the YFV17D yellow fever vaccine.

Many counts were recorded for this clonotype. The V call is TRBV5-1, the J call TRBJ1-1; 7 bases line up with TRBD1. This CDR3 region has 14 residues. After removal of 0 bases from V and 5 bases from J, the junction contained 4 bases not matched to a gene. Per germline, CDR1 SGHRS and CDR2 YFSETQ. Here the CDR3 reads CASSLDRGGTEAFF. In DNA, the CDR3 is TGCGCCAGCAGCTTGGACAGGGGAGGAACTGAAGCTTTCTTT.

This clonotype has a count of ten or more. The V gene is TRBV4-3, the J gene TRBJ1-2, with a possible D match to TRBD1 (5 bases). The germline CDR1 and CDR2 sequences are LGHNA and YSLEER. V lost 4 bases, J lost 10 bases, and 16 bases lay in between. The CDR3 is 13 residues long. The CDR3 region is CASSPLGVSYYTF. CDR3 DNA sequence: TGCGCCAGCAGCCCCTTGGGGGTTTCATACTACACCTTC.

The chain couples TRBV5-5 to TRBJ2-7; 8 bases align to TRBD1. The germline V gene has CDR1 SGHKS and CDR2 YYEKEE (reference sequence). V lost 0 bases to trimming and J lost 3 bases; unmatched junction nucleotides: 8. This CDR3 comprises 16 residues. CDR3 amino acids: CASSLGTGTGYYEQYF. As DNA, the CDR3 is TGTGCCAGCAGCTTGGGGACCGGGACAGGCTACTACGAGCAGTACTTC.

This clonotype was recorded many times. The rearrangement uses TRBV5-1 and TRBJ2-3; TRBD2 is a possible D gene (6 bases). The germline gives CDR1 SGHRS, CDR2 YFSETQ. The CDR3 has 15 residues. Trimming left V 3 bases short and J 6 bases short, with 17 bases between. CDR3 in amino acids: CASSSYGVAVDTQYF. DNA of the CDR3: TGCGCCAGCAGCTCCTACGGGGTAGCGGTGGATACGCAGTATTTT.

This clonotype has a count of ten or more. The chain recombines TRBV6-2 or TRBV6-3 with TRBJ1-4; no clear D gene. Germline CDR1 MNHEY, CDR2 SVGEGT. This CDR3 has 15 amino acids. Trimming left V 0 bases short and J 8 bases short, with 13 bases between. CDR3 nucleotide sequence: TGTGCCAGCAGTTACTCGCGGAGGTCTGAGGAAAAACTGTTTTTT. It translates to CASSYSRRSEEKLFF.

This clonotype was detected many times. The chain couples TRBV12-3 or TRBV12-4 to TRBJ1-2; D unclear. This CDR3 is 12 amino acids long. V was cut by 2 bases and J by 8 bases, with 9 bases left in between. CDR3 loop: CASSLREEGYTF. The DNA of the CDR3 is TGTGCCAGCAGTTTAAGGGAGGAGGGCTACACCTTC.

As for this clonotype: This could be a read error, since a much larger clone is one nucleotide away. This sequence joins TRBV5-1 and TRBJ2-3; D gene uncertain. Trimming removed 2 bases from V and 6 bases from J, with 7 bases in between. The CDR3 covers 12 residues. Germline V gives CDR1 SGHRS, CDR2 YFSETQ. CDR3 bases: TGCGCCAGCAGCTTTTGCAGCGATACGCAGTATTTT. The encoded protein is CASSFCSDTQYF.

This clonotype appeared a few times. V is TRBV15 and J is TRBJ2-7, with D possibly being TRBD1 or TRBD2 (5 bases each). V was shortened by 5 bases and J by 4 bases, with 12 bases between the two germline ends. Germline CDR1 and CDR2: LNHNV and YYDKDF (reference sequence). The CDR3 consists of 13 residues. As DNA, the CDR3 is TGTGCCACCAGCGGTTGGGACGGGTACGAGCAGTACTTC. It yields the protein CATSGWDGYEQYF.

This clonotype appeared a few times. The V gene is TRBV6-5, the J gene TRBJ2-7, with D possibly matching TRBD2 (5 bases). CDR1 is MNHEY, CDR2 SVGAGI, per germline. The CDR3 is 15 amino acids. V lost 6 bases and J 4 bases, leaving 19 bases between the germline ends. DNA for the CDR3: TGTGCCAGCAGCCCTACGGGGTCAGTGACTTACGAGCAGTACTTC. The encoded protein is CASSPTGSVTYEQYF.

Ten or more counts support this clonotype. The chain uses TRBV5-1 and TRBJ2-5; a possible D gene is TRBD1 (6 bases). The CDR3 runs 15 residues. The germline V and J ends were trimmed by 5 bases and 2 bases, with 16 bases remaining between them. Germline assignment: CDR1 SGHRS and CDR2 YFSETQ. CDR3 nucleotide sequence: TGCGCCAGCAGTCCGGGGCCAACAGGGCAAGAGACCCAGTACTTC. Translation gives CASSPGPTGQETQYF.

This clonotype was found many times. The CDR3 DNA reads TGTGCCAGCAGTTTGCTTTTACCATTGAGCTCCTACGAGCAGTACTTC. This gives the protein CASSLLLPLSSYEQYF. This rearrangement joins TRBV27 to TRBJ2-7, with unresolved D. The CDR3 loop spans 16 amino acids. CDR1 and CDR2 from the germline V gene are MNHEY and SMNVEV (reference sequence). V lost 3 bases, J lost 0 bases, and 15 bases lay in between.

This clonotype was seen at least ten times. The genes are TRBV9 and TRBJ2-7; 8 bases align to TRBD2. CDR1 and CDR2 from the germline V gene are SGDLS and YYNGEE. This CDR3 spans 13 amino acids. V was clipped by 1 base and J by 3 bases; unmatched bases: 0. The CDR3 protein is CASSVTSGYEQYF. The CDR3 nucleotides are TGTGCCAGCAGCGTAACTAGCGGCTACGAGCAGTACTTC.

This clonotype was recorded many times. V and J are TRBV5-1 and TRBJ1-1; D is undetermined. Germline V lookup: CDR1 SGHRS, CDR2 YFSETQ. Between the trimmed V and J ends, which lost 4 bases and 5 bases, there was a span of 18 bases. There are 15 residues in the CDR3. Written as DNA, the CDR3 is TGCGCCAGCAGCACGACCGGGGTACCGAGGACTGAAGCTTTCTTT. This gives the protein CASSTTGVPRTEAFF.

This clonotype was observed many times. The chain carries TRBV29-1 and TRBJ1-5; TRBD1 might be the D (5 bases). The V end lost 5 bases, the J end lost 6 bases, and 26 bases lay between the germline ends. This CDR3 has 17 amino acids. Germline V gene sequence: CDR1 SQVTM, CDR2 ANQGSEA. The CDR3 is CSVSFGQGITGSQPQHF. The CDR3 nucleotides read TGCAGCGTTTCCTTCGGGCAGGGTATTACGGGTTCTCAGCCCCAGCATTTT.

This clonotype has at least ten counts. J is TRBJ1-2 and V is TRBV5-6; D remains unclear. This CDR3 comprises 12 residues. V was pared by 6 bases and J by 8 bases, with 14 bases between. Germline V gene sequence: CDR1 SGHDT, CDR2 YYEEEE. The CDR3 nucleotides are TGTGCCAGCACCGTCGACATTCGGGGCTACACCTTC. Protein product: CASTVDIRGYTF.

About this clonotype: Compared with germline, one end of the junction differs, possibly owing to a read error. This chain's CDR3 is CACSALRGDNTGELIF. In DNA form, the CDR3 reads TGTGCCTGCAGCGCTCTCAGGGGAGATAACACCGGGGAGCTGATTTTT. The chain has TRBV7-9 and TRBJ2-2; TRBD1 is a possible D gene (6 bases). Germline V gives CDR1 SEHNR, CDR2 FQNEAQ (reference sequence). The CDR3 spans 16 residues.

The table lists this clonotype with a few counts. The chain joins TRBV4-3 to TRBJ1-6; D gene unclear. Trimming removed 0 bases from V and 15 bases from J, with 9 bases in between. The CDR3 sequence is 12 residues long. Germline V lookup: CDR1 LGHNA, CDR2 YSLEER. In nucleotides, the CDR3 is TGCGCCAGCAGCCAAGATCTTGGGTGCCTCCACTTT. Amino acids: CASSQDLGCLHF.

This clonotype has a count of ten or more. J is TRBJ2-7 and V is TRBV12-3 or TRBV12-4; 7 bases agree with TRBD1. The CDR3 extends over 14 amino acids. V lost 5 bases and J lost 9; bases outside the gene matches: 13. The CDR3 protein is CASSKARTGVRQYF. The CDR3 DNA reads TGTGCCAGCAGTAAAGCCCGCACAGGGGTAAGGCAGTACTTC.

The gene calls are TRBV10-3 and TRBJ2-1; tentative D call: TRBD1 (6 bases). Trimming pared 0 bases from V and 0 bases from J, leaving 6 bases between. Per germline, CDR1 ENHRY and CDR2 SYGVKD. This CDR3 has 15 residues. CDR3 in DNA: TGTGCCATCAGTGAGTCGACAGGCTCCTACAATGAGCAGTTCTTC. Translation gives CAISESTGSYNEQFF.

The sample holds many counts of this clonotype. This chain links TRBV7-6 with TRBJ2-5; D may be TRBD1 (6 bases). Germline V CDR1 and CDR2: SGHVS, FNYEAQ. The CDR3 runs 11 residues. The V gene lost 7 bases and the J gene lost 7 bases, with 10 bases spanning the gap. As DNA, the CDR3 is TGTGCCAGCATCCAAGGGGGGACCCAGTACTTC. Encoded protein: CASIQGGTQYF.